This T cell receptor (beta chain) was obtained from a study of cytomegalovirus exposure and HLA in healthy donors. General study points: Rarity held for most TCR sequences, but there were some public TCRs that occurred in many donors.

The CDR3 consists of 15 residues. Germline lookup yields CDR1 MNHEY and CDR2 SMNVEV (reference sequence). Trimming took 5 bases from V and 0 from J, leaving 14 bases between them. PCR was performed using 60 Vbeta and 13 Jbeta primers. Some clones are missing from TCRdb's copy, which holds only in-frame ones; the method was immunoSEQ multiplex PCR. Of 95,000 to 150,000 clones in the sample, 70% to 85% were seen once. This clone was seen a few times. Its antigen is currently unknown. This TCR was recovered from a human donor in good health. The chain recombines TRBV27 with TRBJ2-7, with D perhaps TRBD2 (5 bases). The source material was PBMCs. The DNA of the CDR3 is TGTGCCAGCAGTCCAAGGACTCTAAGCTCCTACGAGCAGTACTTC. Its protein product is CASSPRTLSSYEQYF.